Following are 25 T cell receptor beta chains from one sample sequenced in a study of blood T cell repertoires in COVID-19. Only in-frame clones appear in the TCRdb table, and some are missing; sequencing was by immunoSEQ multiplex PCR. The sample lists 200,000 to 250,000 clones; around 84% were seen once. The sample taken for sequencing was PBMCs or T cells enriched from blood (not recorded which). Receptors originate from a woman between 40 and 55 years old who had recovered from COVID-19.

The chain is built from TRBV6-2 or TRBV6-3 and TRBJ1-2, with 7 bases identical to TRBD1. V trimming: 5 bases; J trimming: 4 bases; junction bases outside the gene matches: 16. Germline CDR1 and CDR2: MNHEY and SVGEGT. The CDR3 is 17 amino acids. The CDR3 protein is CASSPRRDSGSFYGYTF. The CDR3 region has the DNA TGTGCCAGCAGTCCCCGTCGGGACAGCGGCTCTTTCTATGGCTACACCTTC.

The chain couples TRBV9 to TRBJ1-6; D perhaps matches TRBD1 (6 bases). This CDR3 has 13 residues. The V and J ends lost 9 bases and 7 bases respectively, with 14 bases between them. CDR1 SGDLS and CDR2 YYNGEE come from the germline V gene. The CDR3 nucleotides read TGTGCCAATTTCGACAGGTTAAATTCACCCCTCCACTTT. Protein product: CANFDRLNSPLHF.

This rearrangement joins TRBV25-1 to TRBJ1-4, with TRBD1 identical over 10 bases. Unmatched junction bases numbered 4, after V lost 1 base and J lost 8 bases. Germline V lookup: CDR1 MGHDK, CDR2 SYGVNS. The CDR3 has 15 residues. CDR3 coding DNA: TGTGCCAGCAGTGAATTGACAGGGGGCTTGGAAAAACTGTTTTTT. It codes for CASSELTGGLEKLFF.

The chain employs TRBV18 and TRBJ2-1; 13 bases match TRBD2. J lost 8 bases, V lost 3 bases, and 10 bases had no gene match. The CDR3 length is 17 residues. Germline CDR1 is KGHSH and CDR2 is LQKENI. CDR3 residues: CASSPVGTSGAGHEQFF. CDR3 in DNA: TGTGCCAGCTCACCGGTAGGGACTAGCGGGGCCGGTCATGAGCAGTTCTTC.

The J gene is TRBJ2-1, the V gene TRBV4-1; a weak D match, TRBD2 (6 bases). The length of the CDR3 is 16 residues. Looked up from germline, CDR1 is MGHRA and CDR2 is YSYEKL. V lost 4 bases, J lost 4 bases, and 17 bases lay in between. The DNA for the CDR3 is TGCGCCAGCAGCCTTCTACGGGAGTATGGGTACAATGAGCAGTTCTTC. Protein: CASSLLREYGYNEQFF.

The chain recombines TRBV6-5 with TRBJ1-2; the D gene is possibly TRBD1 (6 bases). There are 14 residues in the CDR3. The V and J ends lost 5 bases and 6 bases respectively, with 16 bases between them. The germline V gene has CDR1 MNHEY and CDR2 SVGAGI. The CDR3 sequence is CASSPKRGSHGYTF. Here the CDR3 DNA reads TGTGCCAGCAGTCCCAAAAGGGGGTCCCATGGCTACACCTTC.

The chain joins TRBV6-6 to TRBJ1-5; 10 bases fit TRBD1. In germline, CDR1 is MNHNY, CDR2 SVGAGI (reference sequence). V lost 6 bases and J lost 5; bases outside the gene matches: 10. The CDR3 is 16 residues long. The CDR3 sequence is CASSQERDRGDQPQHF. The CDR3, as DNA: TGTGCCAGCAGCCAGGAACGGGACAGGGGAGATCAGCCCCAGCATTTT.

This rearrangement joins TRBV10-3 to TRBJ1-2; D gene uncertain. The CDR3 has 13 residues. V lost 7 bases, J lost 7 bases, and 16 bases lay in between. Germline V lookup: CDR1 ENHRY, CDR2 SYGVKD. The CDR3 nucleotides read TGTGCCATCACCGGACTGTCCACGGGTGGCTACACCTTC. Protein product: CAITGLSTGGYTF.

The chain employs TRBV7-9 and TRBJ2-6; TRBD2 is a possible D gene (6 bases). V lost 3 bases and J 3 bases, leaving 9 bases between the germline ends. Looked up from germline, CDR1 is SEHNR and CDR2 is FQNEAQ (reference sequence). This CDR3 is built from 15 residues. The CDR3 region has the DNA TGTGCCAGCAGCTTGGAGGGTCTTGGGGCCAACGTCCTGACTTTC. Translated, it gives CASSLEGLGANVLTF.

This chain connects TRBV6-2 or TRBV6-3 to TRBJ2-5, with 8 bases fitting TRBD1. The junction had 4 bases not matched to a gene; V was cut back by 5 bases and J by 2 bases. CDR1 is MNHEY, CDR2 SVGEGT, per germline. This CDR3 spans 14 amino acids. Here the CDR3 reads CASSAHRGQETQYF. The CDR3 DNA reads TGTGCCAGCAGTGCCCACAGGGGGCAAGAGACCCAGTACTTC.

The rearrangement joins TRBV10-2 to TRBJ1-1; D may be TRBD1 (5 bases). With 9 bases removed from V and 9 bases from J, the gap between germline ends came to 17 bases. The CDR3 contains 12 residues. CDR1 is WSHSY and CDR2 is SAAADI in the germline V gene. CDR3 region: CARGGGGIKAFF. Here the CDR3 DNA reads TGCGCCAGGGGAGGCGGGGGGATAAAAGCTTTCTTT.

The chain joins TRBV5-5 to TRBJ2-2; a weak D match, TRBD2 (5 bases). This CDR3 is built from 15 residues. Germline V gene lookup returns CDR1 SGHKS and CDR2 YYEKEE (reference sequence). V was shortened by 4 bases and J by 0 bases, with 10 bases between the two germline ends. The CDR3 reads CASSAWGANTGELFF. Here the CDR3 DNA reads TGTGCCAGCAGCGCGTGGGGAGCGAACACCGGGGAGCTGTTTTTT.

The rearrangement uses TRBV6-2 or TRBV6-3 and TRBJ2-1, with TRBD2 matching 10 bases. The V and J ends lost 6 bases and 2 bases, in that order; junction bases with no gene match: 7. The CDR3 is made up of 16 amino acids. CDR1 is MNHEY and CDR2 is SVGEGT in the germline V gene. The CDR3 is CASSRLGLATYNEQFF. In DNA form, the CDR3 reads TGTGCCAGCAGCCGCCTGGGACTAGCGACCTACAATGAGCAGTTCTTC.

The chain carries TRBV7-9 and TRBJ1-2; a weak D match, TRBD1 (5 bases). V gave up 1 base and J gave up 6 bases, with 12 bases separating them. This CDR3 is 14 amino acids long. The germline CDR1 and CDR2 sequences are SEHNR and FQNEAQ (reference sequence). DNA for the CDR3: TGTGCCAGCAGCTTAGGGCAGGGCTGGGATGGCTACACCTTC. Translation: CASSLGQGWDGYTF.

The genes are TRBV2 and TRBJ2-2; D not certain. This CDR3 is 14 amino acids long. V shed 7 bases and J shed 0 bases, with 9 bases lying between them. Germline V lookup: CDR1 SNHLY, CDR2 FYNNEI. The CDR3 DNA is TGTGCCAGCATAAGTCGGTCGAACACCGGGGAGCTGTTTTTT. This translates into CASISRSNTGELFF.

V and J are TRBV5-5 and TRBJ2-7; D is unresolved. The germline V and J ends were trimmed by 0 bases and 3 bases, with 13 bases remaining between them. The CDR3 totals 15 residues. CDR1 and CDR2 (germline): SGHKS, YYEKEE (reference sequence). CDR3 DNA sequence: TGTGCCAGCAGCTTGGGGCAGGTTGTCCACTACGAGCAGTACTTC. Residues: CASSLGQVVHYEQYF. The variable domain in full, with the rest retrieved from reference TRBV5-5 and TRBJ2-7, is DAGVTQSPTHLIKTRGQQVTLRCSPISGHKSVSWYQQVLGQGPQFIFQYYEKEERGRGNFPDRFSARQFPNYSSELNVNALLLGDSALYLCASSLGQVVHYEQYFGPGTRLTVT.

The chain has TRBV27 and TRBJ1-3; D is unresolved. Between the trimmed V and J ends, which lost 3 bases and 2 bases, there was a span of 11 bases. Germline values: CDR1 MNHEY, CDR2 SMNVEV (reference sequence). The CDR3 contains 15 residues. CDR3 nucleotide sequence: TGTGCCAGCAGTTTGGCCCTTAACCCTGGAAACACCATATATTTT. Its protein is CASSLALNPGNTIYF.

This chain connects TRBV5-1 to TRBJ2-1; the match to TRBD2 covers 14 bases. This CDR3 has 17 residues. The V segment lost 4 bases and the J segment 8 bases; nucleotides outside the gene matches: 11. CDR1 and CDR2 from the germline V gene are SGHRS and YFSETQ. CDR3 amino acids: CASSVGLAGGLLDEQFF. CDR3 sequence (DNA): TGCGCCAGCAGCGTAGGACTAGCGGGAGGTTTATTAGATGAGCAGTTCTTC.

In its sample, this clone was seen a few times. CDR3 residues: CASSPLPTAGVNEQFF. In nucleotides, the CDR3 is TGTGCCAGCTCACCACTCCCTACAGCGGGAGTAAATGAGCAGTTCTTC. The genes are TRBV18 and TRBJ2-1; 8 positions agree with TRBD2. Unmatched junction bases numbered 9, after V lost 1 base and J lost 7 bases. CDR3 length: 16 amino acids. CDR1 is KGHSH and CDR2 is LQKENI in the germline V gene. Full variable domain (outside the CDR3, taken from reference TRBV18 and TRBJ2-1): NAGVMQNPRHLVRRRGQEARLRCSPMKGHSHVYWYRQLPEEGLKFMVYLQKENIIDESGMPKERFSAEFPKEGPSILRIQQVVRGDSAAYFCASSPLPTAGVNEQFFGPGTRLTVL.

The chain is built from TRBV5-1 and TRBJ1-2; D is undetermined. V was pared by 0 bases and J by 7 bases, with 13 bases between. Germline loops: CDR1 SGHRS, CDR2 YFSETQ. This CDR3 is built from 14 residues. The CDR3 DNA reads as TGCGCCAGCAGCTTGGCCGCAAGGGAGGGTGGCTACACCTTC. Its protein product is CASSLAAREGGYTF.

The chain joins TRBV10-3 to TRBJ2-2, with D possibly TRBD1 on 6 matching bases. Between the trimmed V and J ends, which lost 6 bases and 4 bases, there was a span of 12 bases. CDR1 and CDR2 from the germline V gene are ENHRY and SYGVKD. CDR3 length: 14 residues. The chain's CDR3 is CAIRQGGSTGELFF. CDR3 in DNA: TGTGCCATCAGACAGGGTGGGAGCACCGGGGAGCTGTTTTTT.

In nucleotides, the CDR3 is TGTGCCAGCACCACAGGGTTCTCTGGCTACACCTTC. Protein sequence: CASTTGFSGYTF. The V gene is TRBV28, the J gene TRBJ1-2; weak D call: TRBD1 (6 bases). Germline loops: CDR1 MDHEN, CDR2 SYDVKM. The CDR3 runs 12 residues. V was cut by 7 bases and J by 7 bases, with 13 bases left in between.

The chain has TRBV6-5 and TRBJ1-1; D is ambiguous. The CDR3 is 13 amino acids. V lost 7 bases, J lost 1 base, and 10 bases lay in between. Germline CDR1 MNHEY, CDR2 SVGAGI. The CDR3: CASTRLGNTEAFF. DNA for the CDR3: TGTGCCAGCACCCGACTCGGGAACACTGAAGCTTTCTTT.

Here the CDR3 DNA reads TGTGCCAGCAGCAAAGAAATAGACAGCCTCGGTGGCTACACCTTC. It encodes CASSKEIDSLGGYTF. The chain recombines TRBV21-1 with TRBJ1-2; whether TRBD1, the table's D call, matches the DNA was not checked. TRBV21-1 is a recognized pseudogene. The CDR3 has 15 amino acids.

The sample holds many counts of this clone. CDR3 sequence: CASSELTGGNQPQHF. In DNA form, the CDR3 reads TGTGCCAGCAGCGAGTTGACAGGGGGGAATCAGCCCCAGCATTTT. The chain links TRBV21-1 to TRBJ1-5; the table's D call, TRBD1, has no DNA check behind it. TRBV21-1 is a known pseudogene. This CDR3 has 15 residues.